The 21 T cell receptor beta chains presented below share a single source sample, sequenced in a study of T cell responses to AZD1222 COVID-19 vaccine (dated by TCRdb to the early 2020s). Read against the paper, the sample's time point label means: baseline before first vaccination. The library was produced with the immunoSEQ multiplex PCR assay. TCRdb provides this immuneACCESS table in a form limited to in-frame rearrangements. Some clones are lacking; in checked studies, under half of them reflect an unresolved V gene, and why the rest are absent is not known. The sample has 160,000 or so clones on record, approximately 89% of them singletons. The top ten clones comprise around 4% of the sample. The sample consisted of peripheral blood, taken on day 0 of AZD1222 vaccination. The receptors shown here come from an adult in good health.

This rearrangement joins TRBV28 to TRBJ2-4, with D perhaps matching TRBD1 or TRBD2 (5 bases each). Trimming cost V 7 bases and J 0 bases, with 19 bases left between them. This CDR3 comprises 17 residues. Germline V gives CDR1 MDHEN, CDR2 SYDVKM. As DNA, the CDR3 is TGTGCCAGCACCGGGACCGATACTTCCCTAGCCAAAAACATTCAGTACTTC. It translates to CASTGTDTSLAKNIQYF.

The V and J genes are TRBV19 and TRBJ2-7; D perhaps matches TRBD1 (6 bases). The germline V and J ends were trimmed by 3 bases and 7 bases, with 16 bases remaining between them. CDR3 length: 14 residues. The germline CDR1 and CDR2 sequences are LNHDA and SQIVND (reference sequence). CDR3 amino acids: CASSIILQQGEQYF. CDR3 nucleotides: TGTGCCAGTAGTATCATCCTTCAACAGGGTGAGCAGTACTTC. Full variable domain (remainder filled in from reference TRBV19 and TRBJ2-7): DGGITQSPKYLFRKEGQNVTLSCEQNLNHDAMYWYRQDPGQGLRLIYYSQIVNDFQKGDIAEGYSVSREKKESFPLTVTSAQKNPTAFYLCASSIILQQGEQYFGPGTRLTVT.

The rearrangement uses TRBV28 and TRBJ1-1; no firm D call. The CDR3 has 17 residues. V lost 3 bases and J lost 2, with 19 bases in between. The germline V gene has CDR1 MDHEN and CDR2 SYDVKM. CDR3 protein: CASSFASGASINTEAFF. CDR3 coding DNA: TGTGCCAGCAGTTTCGCGTCAGGAGCCAGTATCAACACTGAAGCTTTCTTT. The whole variable domain, remainder taken from reference TRBV28 and TRBJ1-1, is DVKVTQSSRYLVKRTGEKVFLECVQDMDHENMFWYRQDPGLGLRLIYFSYDVKMKEKGDIPEGYSVSREKKERFSLILESASTNQTSMYLCASSFASGASINTEAFFGQGTRLTVV.

This rearrangement joins TRBV28 to TRBJ1-1, with D unresolved. The CDR3 runs to 12 residues. Germline CDR1 MDHEN, CDR2 SYDVKM. With 3 bases removed from V and 5 bases from J, the gap between germline ends came to 7 bases. CDR3 bases: TGTGCCAGCAGTTTGTTTATGACTGAAGCTTTCTTT. This codes for CASSLFMTEAFF.

This clone was counted a few times. V gene TRBV11-2 combines with J gene TRBJ2-1, with 8 bases fitting TRBD1. The CDR3 is made up of 15 amino acids. The trim removed 4 bases at V and 4 bases at J, leaving 6 bases unmatched. Per the germline V gene, CDR1 is SGHAT and CDR2 is FQNNGV. CDR3 bases: TGTGCCAGCAGCTCACCGGGACAGGTATACAATGAGCAGTTCTTC. As protein: CASSSPGQVYNEQFF.

This chain joins TRBV5-1 and TRBJ1-2; 7 bases match TRBD1. Looked up from germline, CDR1 is SGHRS and CDR2 is YFSETQ. V lost 2 bases to trimming and J lost 4 bases; unmatched junction nucleotides: 5. This CDR3 has 14 amino acids. The CDR3 loop is CASSFRQGAYGYTF. Here the CDR3 DNA reads TGCGCCAGCAGCTTCCGACAGGGTGCCTATGGCTACACCTTC.

The rearrangement uses TRBV6-5 and TRBJ1-4; no firm D call. In germline, CDR1 is MNHEY, CDR2 SVGAGI. The germline V and J ends were trimmed by 5 bases and 12 bases, with 10 bases remaining between them. The length of the CDR3 is 11 residues. The CDR3 sequence is CASSLTVELFF. CDR3 nucleotide sequence: TGTGCCAGCAGTCTCACGGTGGAACTGTTTTTT.

The chain couples TRBV11-3 to TRBJ1-4; perhaps TRBD1 as D (5 bases). Germline V gene sequence: CDR1 SGHNT, CDR2 YENEEA. The CDR3 runs to 13 residues. The V end was cut by 9 bases, the J end by 5 bases, with 13 bases between. CDR3 coding DNA: TGTGCCAGTGGCAGGGATGGGAATGAAAAACTGTTTTTT. Protein: CASGRDGNEKLFF.

The chain recombines TRBV6-2 or TRBV6-3 with TRBJ2-7; D might be TRBD1 (5 bases). Germline CDR1 and CDR2: MNHEY and SVGEGT. The CDR3 is 13 amino acids. The V and J ends lost 4 bases and 3 bases respectively, with 10 bases between them. The CDR3 loop reads CASSSTGSYEQYF. CDR3 nucleotide sequence: TGTGCCAGCAGTTCTACAGGAAGCTACGAGCAGTACTTC.

The rearrangement links TRBV29-1 to TRBJ2-1; D may be TRBD2 (5 bases). V shed 0 bases and J shed 7 bases, with 37 bases lying between them. The CDR3 runs 22 residues. The germline gives CDR1 SQVTM, CDR2 ANQGSEA. The CDR3 reads CSVEDTRAVGRASPLVGNEQFF. DNA of the CDR3: TGCAGCGTTGAAGACACAAGGGCGGTGGGTAGGGCTAGCCCTCTGGTGGGTAATGAGCAGTTCTTC.

This clone appeared a single time. CDR3: CASSGTSGRSSPYEQYF. Here the CDR3 DNA reads TGTGCCAGCAGCGGGACTAGCGGGAGGTCTTCCCCCTACGAGCAGTACTTC. The chain is built from TRBV2 and TRBJ2-7; TRBD2 aligns across 15 bases. CDR1 is SNHLY and CDR2 is FYNNEI in the germline V gene. The CDR3 is 17 residues long. V lost 6 bases and J lost 2; bases outside the gene matches: 8.

The genes are TRBV7-9 and TRBJ2-7; D remains ambiguous. Germline CDR1 is SEHNR and CDR2 is FQNEAQ (reference sequence). This CDR3 is 12 amino acids long. V lost 0 bases and J lost 7, with 7 bases in between. The CDR3 is CASSLAEEEQYF. The CDR3 DNA follows: TGTGCCAGCAGCTTAGCAGAAGAGGAGCAGTACTTC.

This chain's CDR3 is CASSFDKLLVNTEAFF. Written as DNA, the CDR3 is TGTGCCAGCAGCTTCGACAAGCTTCTGGTGAACACTGAAGCTTTCTTT. J is TRBJ1-1 and V is TRBV7-8; no reliable D call. The germline V gene encodes CDR1 SGHVS and CDR2 FQNEAQ. The CDR3 has 16 amino acids. With 3 bases removed from V and 0 bases from J, the gap between germline ends came to 14 bases. The variable domain in full, with the rest retrieved from reference TRBV7-8 and TRBJ1-1, is GAGVSQSPRYKVAKRGQDVALRCDPISGHVSLFWYQQALGQGPEFLTYFQNEAQLDKSGLPSDRFFAERPEGSVSTLKIQRTQQEDSAVYLCASSFDKLLVNTEAFFGQGTRLTVV.

This chain links TRBV19 with TRBJ2-7; D gene uncertain. V was shortened by 6 bases and J by 2 bases, with 14 bases between the two germline ends. Germline loops: CDR1 LNHDA, CDR2 SQIVND (reference sequence). The CDR3 totals 14 residues. The CDR3 is CASSSFGPTYEQYF. CDR3 DNA sequence: TGTGCCAGTAGCTCCTTCGGGCCGACCTACGAGCAGTACTTC.

J is TRBJ2-3 and V is TRBV5-4, with TRBD2 as a possible D gene (5 bases). There are 15 residues in the CDR3. Germline V gives CDR1 SGHNT, CDR2 YYREEE (reference sequence). V lost 4 bases and J lost 0, with 12 bases in between. The CDR3 sequence is CASSEAVPSTDTQYF. CDR3 sequence (DNA): TGTGCCAGCAGCGAAGCGGTTCCTAGCACAGATACGCAGTATTTT.

The chain is built from TRBV11-3 and TRBJ1-1; D not certain. Deletions cut 2 bases from V and 4 bases from J, with 8 bases between. Germline V gives CDR1 SGHNT, CDR2 YENEEA. The CDR3 covers 13 residues. The CDR3 loop is CASSLRRSTEAFF. The DNA for the CDR3 is TGTGCCAGCAGCTTACGACGGAGCACTGAAGCTTTCTTT. Supplemented by reference TRBV11-3 and TRBJ1-1, the full variable domain reads EAGVVQSPRYKIIEKKQPVAFWCNPISGHNTLYWYLQNLGQGPELLIRYENEEAVDDSQLPKDRFSAERLKGVDSTLKIQPAELGDSAVYLCASSLRRSTEAFFGQGTRLTVV.

The chain employs TRBV2 and TRBJ1-1; TRBD1 is a possible D gene (5 bases). CDR1 is SNHLY, CDR2 FYNNEI, per germline. The CDR3 has 14 amino acids. The V end was cut by 7 bases, the J end by 3 bases, with 15 bases between. In nucleotides, the CDR3 is TGTGCCAGCACAATGAGGGGAACTTACACTGAAGCTTTCTTT. Amino acids: CASTMRGTYTEAFF.

V gene TRBV28 combines with J gene TRBJ2-2; TRBD2 matches 10 bases. This CDR3 contains 18 residues. Trimming cost V 4 bases and J 4 bases; bases outside gene matches: 12. Germline loops: CDR1 MDHEN, CDR2 SYDVKM. The CDR3: CASSSETGASGGTGELFF. For the CDR3, the DNA is TGTGCCAGCAGTTCAGAAACTGGGGCTAGCGGGGGCACCGGGGAGCTGTTTTTT.

The chain employs TRBV28 and TRBJ2-1; D possibly corresponds to TRBD1 (7 bases). Deletions cut 2 bases from V and 11 bases from J, with 13 bases between. This CDR3 contains 13 residues. Germline CDR1 reads MDHEN; CDR2 reads SYDVKM. The chain's CDR3 is CASSLPQGGKQFF. DNA of the CDR3: TGTGCCAGCAGTTTACCGCAGGGGGGTAAGCAGTTCTTC.

The rearrangement joins TRBV5-5 to TRBJ1-1; D unclear. The CDR3 length is 14 residues. The germline V gene encodes CDR1 SGHKS and CDR2 YYEKEE (reference sequence). Deletions cut 0 bases from V and 0 bases from J, with 6 bases between. In DNA form, the CDR3 reads TGTGCCAGCAGCTTGGCCCAGATGAACACTGAAGCTTTCTTT. Amino acids: CASSLAQMNTEAFF.

In DNA, the CDR3 is TGTGCCAGCTCACCAGCAGGGGAAGTGGCAGATACGCAGTATTTT. Its protein product is CASSPAGEVADTQYF. The V gene is TRBV18, the J gene TRBJ2-3; possible D gene TRBD1, 6 bases. Germline V gene sequence: CDR1 KGHSH, CDR2 LQKENI. The V gene lost 2 bases and the J gene lost 4 bases, with 13 bases spanning the gap. The CDR3 extends over 15 amino acids.